The sample holds many counts of the clone carrying this TCR beta chain. As yet, its antigen is unknown. The data were taken from a study of T-cell reconstitution after alpha-beta-depleted transplantation in children. Study-wide results and caveats: High day-60 TCRbeta diversity in some patients came from surviving recipient T cells and thymic progenitors. Alpha-beta T cells about two months after transplant reportedly derived from several hundred expanded graft clones. The authors attributed T-cell counts and diversity one year after transplant mostly to newly produced T cells.

Unique molecular identifiers tagged the TCRbeta library. TCRdb recomputed calls from the PCR reads with MiXCR, one row per CDR3 protein. The sample comprises around 100,000 distinct CDR3 sequences, 7.5% to 9.5% of which are singletons, and roughly 17% rests with the top ten. This CDR3 has 15 amino acids. The V segment lost 0 bases and the J segment 7 bases; nucleotides outside the gene matches: 5. Germline V gene sequence: CDR1 SGHKS, CDR2 YYEKEE (reference sequence). The sequenced sample was PBMCs, obtained before TCRalphabeta/CD19-depleted stem cell transplant. V is TRBV5-5 and J is TRBJ1-2, with 11 bases that match TRBD1. The sequence came from a boy aged 2-15 years with acute lymphoblastic leukemia, due to receive a stem cell transplant. CDR3 sequence (DNA): TGTGCCAGCAGCTTGGCCGGGACAGGGGGTTTTGGCTACACCTTC. Encoded protein: CASSLAGTGGFGYTF.